Sequencing of this T cell receptor beta chain was carried out in a study of control samples from healthy donors and cancer patients. The CDR3 runs 15 residues. Germline V gene sequence: CDR1 LNHDA, CDR2 SQIVND (reference sequence). Trimming stripped 5 bases from V and 6 bases from J, with 17 bases between. TCRdb's table, derived via immunoSEQ multiplex PCR, lists solely in-frame clones and lacks some. The sample records around 42,000 clones, about 95% being singletons. The sequence was obtained from a man aged 55 to 69 in good health. J is TRBJ1-5 and V is TRBV19, with a tentative D call TRBD1 (6 bases). Source material: blood. The CDR3 spells CASSPVGAPSQPQHF. The CDR3 DNA is TGTGCCAGTAGTCCCGTGGGGGCCCCTAGTCAGCCCCAGCATTTT.